A single sample is the source of the 27 T cell receptor beta chains below, sequenced in a study of cytotoxic CD8 clonotypes in ibrutinib-treated CLL. Method: immunoSEQ multiplex PCR; TCRdb's copy keeps in-frame clones and lacks some. The sample consists of 130,000 or so clones, around four fifths of them appearing once. Sequenced here: PBMCs, sampled after 24 months of ibrutinib treatment. These receptors were taken from a human donor with chronic lymphocytic leukemia.

The V call is TRBV6-6, the J call TRBJ1-2; the D is unclear. V was clipped by 0 bases and J by 5 bases, with 16 bases between them. Germline CDR1 and CDR2: MNHNY and SVGAGI (reference sequence). CDR3 length: 16 residues. The CDR3, as DNA: TGTGCCAGCAGTTACTCGAGTGGGATGGTAGGGTATGGCTACACCTTC. Translated, it gives CASSYSSGMVGYGYTF.

The chain recombines TRBV7-3 with TRBJ2-7; no reliable D call. CDR1 is SGHTA and CDR2 is FQGTGA in the germline V gene. V shed 0 bases and J shed 6 bases, with 12 bases lying between them. This CDR3 has 14 residues. CDR3 nucleotides: TGTGCCAGCAGCTTAACAGGTAGATTCGGCGAGCAGTACTTC. This codes for CASSLTGRFGEQYF.

The chain has TRBV7-3 and TRBJ1-6; possibly TRBD1 for D (6 bases). Germline-derived CDR1 and CDR2 are SGHTA and FQGTGA. The CDR3 has 15 amino acids. With 2 bases removed from V and 7 bases from J, the gap between germline ends came to 12 bases. Here the CDR3 reads CASSLRPGENSPLHF. CDR3 DNA sequence: TGTGCCAGCAGCTTACGTCCAGGGGAAAATTCACCCCTCCACTTT.

This chain joins TRBV5-1 and TRBJ1-2; D is possibly TRBD1 (6 bases). This CDR3 comprises 12 residues. Trimming shortened V by 2 bases and J by 8 bases, and 10 bases separated the two germline ends. Germline CDR1 and CDR2: SGHRS and YFSETQ. The CDR3 nucleotides are TGCGCCAGCAGCTTCGAGGGGGAGGGCTACACCTTC. Translating gives CASSFEGEGYTF.

The chain links TRBV28 to TRBJ1-4, with 7 positions matching TRBD1. Germline lookup yields CDR1 MDHEN and CDR2 SYDVKM. This CDR3 has 16 residues. V lost 5 bases and J lost 5; bases outside the gene matches: 11. The CDR3 spells CASSDITGQRNEKLFF. CDR3 nucleotides: TGTGCCAGCAGTGATATAACGGGACAGCGAAATGAAAAACTGTTTTTT.

V and J are TRBV28 and TRBJ1-5, with D possibly TRBD1 on 6 matching bases. V lost 5 bases to trimming and J lost 1 base, with 12 bases between them. Germline CDR1 and CDR2: MDHEN and SYDVKM. This CDR3 has 15 residues. CDR3 DNA: TGTGCCAGCAGTCACAGGGTTCGCAGCAATCAGCCCCAGCATTTT. Protein product: CASSHRVRSNQPQHF.

The chain combines TRBV30 with TRBJ1-6; no firm D call. This CDR3 contains 14 residues. Germline V gene data show CDR1 as GTSNPN and CDR2 as SVGIG (reference sequence). V dropped 2 bases and J dropped 6 bases, with 11 bases sitting between them. CDR3 sequence: CAWSRLNANSPLHF. CDR3 nucleotide sequence: TGTGCCTGGAGTCGTCTAAACGCTAATTCACCCCTCCACTTT. Variable domain in full (rest from reference TRBV30 and TRBJ1-6): SQTIHQWPATLVQPVGSPLSLECTVEGTSNPNLYWYRQAAGRGLQLLFYSVGIGQISSEVPQNLSASRPQDRQFILSSKKLLLSDSGFYLCAWSRLNANSPLHFGNGTRLTVT.

The chain is built from TRBV6-5 and TRBJ2-7; possible D gene TRBD2, 6 bases. Germline V gene lookup returns CDR1 MNHEY and CDR2 SVGAGI. This CDR3 comprises 15 residues. The V end lost 0 bases, the J end lost 2 bases, and 11 bases lay between the germline ends. The CDR3 DNA follows: TGTGCCAGCAGTTACTCGGGCGGGGCGGCCTACGAGCAGTACTTC. Its protein product is CASSYSGGAAYEQYF.

The V and J genes are TRBV7-2 and TRBJ2-1; 7 nucleotides line up with TRBD2. The CDR3 consists of 13 residues. Trimming cost V 0 bases and J 12 bases; bases outside gene matches: 5. Germline CDR1 SGHTA, CDR2 FQGNSA. CDR3 bases: TGTGCCAGCAGCTTAGCGGGGGGGTCTGGGCAGTTCTTC. It yields the protein CASSLAGGSGQFF.

The rearrangement joins TRBV5-1 to TRBJ2-3, with 10 bases lining up with TRBD1. CDR1 is SGHRS and CDR2 is YFSETQ in the germline V gene. The CDR3 spans 15 residues. Unmatched junction bases numbered 6, after V lost 4 bases and J lost 4 bases. In DNA form, the CDR3 reads TGCGCCAGCAGCCAACCGGGACAGGGGTCAGATACGCAGTATTTT. This gives the protein CASSQPGQGSDTQYF.

The rearrangement uses TRBV10-2 and TRBJ2-5; a possible D gene is TRBD2 (5 bases). There are 15 residues in the CDR3. V was pared by 4 bases and J by 3 bases, with 15 bases between. Germline values: CDR1 WSHSY, CDR2 SAAADI. The CDR3 sequence is CASSATIEGEETQYF. The CDR3 DNA reads TGCGCCAGCAGTGCTACTATAGAGGGCGAAGAGACCCAGTACTTC.

The chain links TRBV6-4 to TRBJ2-1, with 11 bases aligning to TRBD2. Per the germline V gene, CDR1 is MRHNA and CDR2 is SNTAGT. The ends lost 4 bases at V and 4 bases at J; junction bases unmatched: 6. There are 16 residues in the CDR3. The CDR3: CASSADGTSGYNEQFF. The CDR3 nucleotides read TGTGCCAGCAGTGCGGACGGGACTAGCGGATACAATGAGCAGTTCTTC.

This chain joins TRBV11-3 and TRBJ1-1, with D uncertain. The V and J ends lost 6 bases and 0 bases respectively, with 5 bases between them. CDR1 is SGHNT and CDR2 is YENEEA in the germline V gene. There are 12 residues in the CDR3. CDR3 sequence: CASRGMNTEAFF. The CDR3 nucleotides are TGTGCCAGCAGGGGCATGAACACTGAAGCTTTCTTT. Full variable domain (remainder filled in from reference TRBV11-3 and TRBJ1-1): EAGVVQSPRYKIIEKKQPVAFWCNPISGHNTLYWYLQNLGQGPELLIRYENEEAVDDSQLPKDRFSAERLKGVDSTLKIQPAELGDSAVYLCASRGMNTEAFFGQGTRLTVV.

This chain joins TRBV9 and TRBJ1-3; D remains ambiguous. This CDR3 contains 14 residues. Trimming removed 3 bases from V and 4 bases from J, with 11 bases in between. CDR1 and CDR2 (germline): SGDLS, YYNGEE. The CDR3 DNA is TGTGCCAGCAGCGCTCCGGGTCCAGGAAACACCATATATTTT. It encodes CASSAPGPGNTIYF.

The J gene is TRBJ1-1, the V gene TRBV5-1; a weak D match, TRBD1 (6 bases). V was pared by 4 bases and J by 5 bases, with 21 bases between. This CDR3 is 16 amino acids long. Germline-derived CDR1 and CDR2 are SGHRS and YFSETQ. CDR3 protein: CASSPEGGRGGTEAFF. The CDR3 DNA is TGCGCCAGCAGCCCCGAGGGGGGTCGTGGGGGAACTGAAGCTTTCTTT.

The V and J genes are TRBV5-1 and TRBJ2-3; 15 bases fit TRBD2. Germline V lookup: CDR1 SGHRS, CDR2 YFSETQ. The CDR3 spans 16 residues. The ends lost 3 bases at V and 7 bases at J; junction bases unmatched: 6. CDR3 protein: CASSSGLAGGMHTQYF. The CDR3 bases are TGCGCCAGCAGCTCGGGACTAGCGGGGGGTATGCATACGCAGTATTTT.

The gene calls are TRBV4-2 and TRBJ2-1; TRBD1 is a possible D gene (5 bases). The CDR3 spans 16 residues. CDR1 is LGHNA, CDR2 YNFKEQ, per germline. Trimming took off 0 bases at V and 0 bases at J, with 9 bases between the two ends. DNA of the CDR3: TGTGCCAGCAGCCAAGAGGCGACAGCCTCCTACAATGAGCAGTTCTTC. Amino acid sequence: CASSQEATASYNEQFF.

The V call is TRBV4-1, the J call TRBJ2-3, with D possibly matching TRBD2 (6 bases). Germline values: CDR1 MGHRA, CDR2 YSYEKL. Trimming cost V 2 bases and J 4 bases, with 19 bases left between them. The CDR3 has 17 residues. The CDR3 DNA reads TGCGCCAGCAGCCAAAGCCAACACGGGGGTCTGGCAGATACGCAGTATTTT. It codes for CASSQSQHGGLADTQYF.

This clone was seen only a few times. V usage is TRBV28 and J usage is TRBJ1-4; 11 bases match TRBD1. V shed 2 bases and J 5 bases; nucleotides not matched to a gene: 4. The CDR3 totals 16 residues. Germline assignment: CDR1 MDHEN and CDR2 SYDVKM. The CDR3 DNA sequence: TGTGCCAGCAGTTTAGGAGGGACAGGGGGAAATGAAAAACTGTTTTTT. Protein: CASSLGGTGGNEKLFF.

V and J are TRBV19 and TRBJ1-5, with D perhaps matching TRBD1 (5 bases). The CDR3 contains 14 residues. The germline V gene has CDR1 LNHDA and CDR2 SQIVND (reference sequence). Trimming shortened V by 5 bases and J by 0 bases, and 8 bases separated the two germline ends. The CDR3 coding sequence is TGTGCCAGTAGTGACAGAGTTAGCAATCAGCCCCAGCATTTT. Protein: CASSDRVSNQPQHF.

The V and J genes are TRBV5-1 and TRBJ2-5; 7 bases are shared with TRBD2. CDR1 is SGHRS, CDR2 YFSETQ, per germline. The CDR3 runs to 16 residues. The V gene end was trimmed by 1 base and the J gene end by 0 bases; junction bases not matched to a gene: 6. DNA of the CDR3: TGCGCCAGCAGCTTGTTGGCTAGCGGAAACCAAGAGACCCAGTACTTC. It codes for CASSLLASGNQETQYF.

The J gene is TRBJ1-2, the V gene TRBV7-8, with unresolved D. This CDR3 is built from 14 residues. V was cut by 2 bases and J by 6 bases, with 13 bases left in between. CDR1 and CDR2 from the germline V gene are SGHVS and FQNEAQ. The CDR3 DNA is TGTGCCAGCAGCTTACAACAAGGTTCCGATGGCTACACCTTC. Its translation: CASSLQQGSDGYTF.

The chain employs TRBV6-6 and TRBJ2-1; D not certain. The CDR3 covers 14 residues. Trimming stripped 0 bases from V and 9 bases from J, with 12 bases between. Germline CDR1 and CDR2: MNHNY and SVGAGI (reference sequence). As DNA, the CDR3 is TGTGCCAGCAGTTACTCGGTCTACGTTAGTGAGCAGTTCTTC. Its protein is CASSYSVYVSEQFF.

This clone was seen a handful of times. This chain uses TRBV2 with TRBJ1-3; D unresolved. The V gene lost 0 bases and the J gene lost 0 bases, with 12 bases spanning the gap. The CDR3 is 17 residues long. Germline loops: CDR1 SNHLY, CDR2 FYNNEI. DNA for the CDR3: TGTGCCAGCAGTGAAGCTCCCCCGGGCAACTCTGGAAACACCATATATTTT. The encoded protein is CASSEAPPGNSGNTIYF.

This clone has a single count. The V gene is TRBV10-3, the J gene TRBJ1-5; D is uncertain. The V and J ends lost 5 bases and 2 bases respectively, with 10 bases between them. The CDR3 loop spans 14 amino acids. Germline lookup yields CDR1 ENHRY and CDR2 SYGVKD. CDR3 nucleotides: TGTGCCATCAGTACTGGTTGGGGCAATCAGCCCCAGCATTTT. Amino acid sequence: CAISTGWGNQPQHF.

This clone was counted between two and nine times. The rearrangement uses TRBV19 and TRBJ1-5; D is possibly TRBD1 (6 bases). The germline V gene encodes CDR1 LNHDA and CDR2 SQIVND (reference sequence). Trimming took 1 base from V and 1 from J, leaving 11 bases between them. The CDR3 length is 16 residues. The DNA of the CDR3 is TGTGCCAGTAGTATAGTCACAGGGCAGAGCAATCAGCCCCAGCATTTT. Translation gives CASSIVTGQSNQPQHF.

V is TRBV5-1 and J is TRBJ1-5, with no clear D. Between the trimmed V and J ends, which lost 4 bases and 6 bases, there was a span of 14 bases. There are 14 residues in the CDR3. CDR1 and CDR2 from the germline V gene are SGHRS and YFSETQ. The DNA for the CDR3 is TGCGCCAGCAGCCCCACTGCCGGGGTTCAGCCCCAGCATTTT. Translation: CASSPTAGVQPQHF.